This is a list of T cell receptor beta chains from one sample in a study of blood T cell repertoires in COVID-19. Sequenced by immunoSEQ multiplex PCR; TCRdb stores in-frame clones only, minus some. This table holds some 180,000 clones, 80% to 90% found once. Source material: peripheral blood. Every receptor here comes from a man between 70 and 80 years old with active or convalescent COVID-19. Both conserved end residues are part of each CDR3. D genes are given only for firm matches. Where a row states a size, it is once, few, many or the class of an expanded clone; other rows omit it.

J: TRBJ2-1; size: once; D: TRBD1; V: TRBV2; CDR3: CASSGTGGYNEQFF; DNA: TGTGCCAGCAGTGGGACAGGGGGCTACAATGAGCAGTTCTTC
J: TRBJ1-2; size: NA; D: TRBD1; V: TRBV3-1/TRBV3-2; CDR3: CASSHLSARGKGYTF; DNA: TGTGCCAGCAGCCATTTGTCGGCCAGGGGGAAAGGCTACACCTTC
J: TRBJ1-3; size: few; D: NA; V: TRBV18; CDR3: CASSPRGGLLSSGNTIYF; DNA: TGTGCCAGCTCACCACGTGGAGGTCTCCTTTCTTCTGGAAACACCATATATTTT
J: TRBJ1-1; size: once; D: NA; V: TRBV2; CDR3: CASRATGLVAEAFF; DNA: TGTGCCAGCAGGGCTACAGGGTTAGTGGCTGAAGCTTTCTTT
J: TRBJ2-1; size: NA; D: TRBD2; V: TRBV5-1; CDR3: CASSPSGRAFNEQFF; DNA: TGCGCCAGCAGCCCGAGCGGGAGAGCATTCAATGAGCAGTTCTTC
J: TRBJ2-1; size: NA; D: NA; V: TRBV4-3; CDR3: CASSQDVWTYNEQFF; DNA: TGCGCCAGCAGCCAAGATGTATGGACATACAATGAGCAGTTCTTC
J: TRBJ1-3; size: NA; D: TRBD1; V: TRBV10-2; CDR3: CATRDRGRVAGNTIYF; DNA: TGCGCCACCAGGGACAGGGGGCGAGTAGCTGGAAACACCATATATTTT
J: TRBJ1-2; size: NA; D: TRBD1; V: TRBV28; CDR3: CASSAPQGINYGYTF; DNA: TGTGCCAGCAGTGCCCCACAGGGGATTAACTATGGCTACACCTTC
J: TRBJ1-2; size: NA; D: TRBD1; V: TRBV6-2/TRBV6-3; CDR3: CASSYRQGNYGYTF; DNA: TGTGCCAGCAGTTACCGACAGGGAAACTATGGCTACACCTTC
J: TRBJ1-5; size: NA; D: NA; V: TRBV4-1; CDR3: CASSQEFRGQPQHF; DNA: TGCGCCAGCAGCCAAGAGTTTCGAGGCCAGCCCCAGCATTTT
J: TRBJ2-7; size: NA; D: TRBD1; V: TRBV7-9; CDR3: CASSHGRDRDSYEQYF; DNA: TGTGCCAGCAGCCATGGCCGGGACAGAGATTCCTACGAGCAGTACTTC